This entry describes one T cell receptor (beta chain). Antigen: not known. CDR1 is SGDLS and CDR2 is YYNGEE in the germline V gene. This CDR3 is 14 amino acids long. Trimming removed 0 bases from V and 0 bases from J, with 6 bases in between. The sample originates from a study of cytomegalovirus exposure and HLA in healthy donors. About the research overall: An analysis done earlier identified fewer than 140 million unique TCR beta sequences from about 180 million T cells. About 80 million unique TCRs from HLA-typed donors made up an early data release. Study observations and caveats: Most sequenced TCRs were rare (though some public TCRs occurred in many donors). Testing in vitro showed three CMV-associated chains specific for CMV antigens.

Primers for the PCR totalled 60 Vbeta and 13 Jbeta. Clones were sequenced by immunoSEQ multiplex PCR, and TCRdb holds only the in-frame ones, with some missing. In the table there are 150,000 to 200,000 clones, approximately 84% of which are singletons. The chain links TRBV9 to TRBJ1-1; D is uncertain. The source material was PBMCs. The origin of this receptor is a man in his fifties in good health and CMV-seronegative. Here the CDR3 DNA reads TGTGCCAGCAGCGTAGCGGGGATGAACACTGAAGCTTTCTTT. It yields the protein CASSVAGMNTEAFF.